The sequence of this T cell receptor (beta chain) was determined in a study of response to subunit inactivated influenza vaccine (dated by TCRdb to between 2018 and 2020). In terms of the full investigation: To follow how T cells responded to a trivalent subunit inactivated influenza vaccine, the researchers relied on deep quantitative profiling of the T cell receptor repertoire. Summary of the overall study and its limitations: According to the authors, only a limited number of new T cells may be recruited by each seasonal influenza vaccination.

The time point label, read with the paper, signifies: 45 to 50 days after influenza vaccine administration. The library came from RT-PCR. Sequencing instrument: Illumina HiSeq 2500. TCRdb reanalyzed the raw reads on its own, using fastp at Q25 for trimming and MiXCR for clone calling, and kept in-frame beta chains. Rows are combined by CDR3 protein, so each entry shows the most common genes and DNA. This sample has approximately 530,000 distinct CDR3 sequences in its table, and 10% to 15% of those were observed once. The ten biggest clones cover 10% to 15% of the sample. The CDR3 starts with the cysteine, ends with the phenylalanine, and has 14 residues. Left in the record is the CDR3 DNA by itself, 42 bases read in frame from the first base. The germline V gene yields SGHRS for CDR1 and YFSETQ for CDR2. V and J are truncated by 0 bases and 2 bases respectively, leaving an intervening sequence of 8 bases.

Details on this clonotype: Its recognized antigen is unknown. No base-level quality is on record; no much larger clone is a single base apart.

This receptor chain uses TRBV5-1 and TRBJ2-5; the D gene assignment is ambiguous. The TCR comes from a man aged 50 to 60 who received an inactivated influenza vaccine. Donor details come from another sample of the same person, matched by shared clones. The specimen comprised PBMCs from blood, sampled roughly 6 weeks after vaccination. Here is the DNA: TGCGCCAGCAGCTTGGAATCCCCACAAGAGACCCAGTACTTC. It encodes CASSLESPQETQYF.